A selection of T cell receptor beta chains follows, all from one sample in a study of cytomegalovirus exposure and HLA in healthy donors. TCRdb keeps only in-frame clones here, not all; method: immunoSEQ multiplex PCR. The sample consists of some 96,000 clones, 76% of them appearing once. Material: PBMCs. These receptors all stem from a middle-aged man in good health and CMV-seronegative. CDR3s include the opening cysteine and the closing phenylalanine or tryptophan. The D gene is left open where the match is weak. A clone size is listed for some rows: how often the clone was seen (once, few, many), or a class if it is expanded.

V gene: TRBV9; D gene: TRBD1; J gene: TRBJ1-1; clone size: NA; CDR3 length: 14; CDR3 DNA: TGTGCCAGCAGCGCGACAGGGGGCTACACTGAAGCTTTCTTT; CDR3 protein: CASSATGGYTEAFF
V gene: TRBV28; D gene: NA; J gene: TRBJ2-7; clone size: NA; CDR3 length: 17; CDR3 DNA: TGTGCCAGCAGTCCTTCAGGAGCGGACTGGGTGTTCTACGAGCAGTACTTC; CDR3 protein: CASSPSGADWVFYEQYF
V gene: TRBV15; D gene: NA; J gene: TRBJ2-2; clone size: NA; CDR3 length: 15; CDR3 DNA: TGTGCCACCAGCTTAATAACTCTAGGTGCCGGGGAGCTGTTTTTT; CDR3 protein: CATSLITLGAGELFF
V gene: TRBV7-2; D gene: TRBD1; J gene: TRBJ1-3; clone size: once; CDR3 length: 15; CDR3 DNA: TGTGCCAGCAGCTTGGACAGGGGCTCTGGAAACACCATATATTTT; CDR3 protein: CASSLDRGSGNTIYF
V gene: TRBV27; D gene: NA; J gene: TRBJ2-2; clone size: once; CDR3 length: 13; CDR3 DNA: TGTGCCAGCGGAAGACAGCTAACCGGGGAGCTGTTTTTT; CDR3 protein: CASGRQLTGELFF
V gene: TRBV6-6; D gene: NA; J gene: TRBJ1-2; clone size: NA; CDR3 length: 13; CDR3 DNA: TGTGCCTCTACAGGGACCGCTAACTATGGCTACACCTTC; CDR3 protein: CASTGTANYGYTF
V gene: TRBV28; D gene: TRBD1; J gene: TRBJ1-3; clone size: NA; CDR3 length: 21; CDR3 DNA: TGTGCCAGCAGTTTACTCGCGGTCGGACCCACAGGGGGTTTCTCTGGAAACACCATATATTTT; CDR3 protein: CASSLLAVGPTGGFSGNTIYF
V gene: TRBV6-6; D gene: NA; J gene: TRBJ1-3; clone size: NA; CDR3 length: 15; CDR3 DNA: TGTGCCAGCAGTTACTCGGGACAAAGAGGAAACACCATATATTTT; CDR3 protein: CASSYSGQRGNTIYF
V gene: TRBV6-4; D gene: NA; J gene: TRBJ2-3; clone size: NA; CDR3 length: 12; CDR3 DNA: TGTGCCAGCAGTTACAGTTGGGATACGCAGTATTTT; CDR3 protein: CASSYSWDTQYF
V gene: TRBV5-8; D gene: NA; J gene: TRBJ2-5; clone size: few; CDR3 length: 14; CDR3 DNA: TGTGCCAGCAGCTTGGCAGTCAGACAGGAGACCCAGTACTTC; CDR3 protein: CASSLAVRQETQYF
V gene: TRBV10-1; D gene: TRBD2; J gene: TRBJ2-7; clone size: NA; CDR3 length: 14; CDR3 DNA: TGCGCCAGCCCAACTAGCGGGAGGGGGTACGAGCAGTACTTC; CDR3 protein: CASPTSGRGYEQYF
V gene: TRBV7-7; D gene: TRBD1; J gene: TRBJ1-4; clone size: NA; CDR3 length: 13; CDR3 DNA: TGTGCCAGCAGCCCCAGACAGGGGGAAAAACTGTTTTTT; CDR3 protein: CASSPRQGEKLFF
V gene: TRBV7-9; D gene: TRBD2; J gene: TRBJ2-5; clone size: few; CDR3 length: 16; CDR3 DNA: TGTGCCAGCAGCCCGACTAGCGGAGGAGTACAAGAGACCCAGTACTTC; CDR3 protein: CASSPTSGGVQETQYF
V gene: TRBV4-3; D gene: NA; J gene: TRBJ2-3; clone size: few; CDR3 length: 16; CDR3 DNA: TGCGCCAGCAGCCGTCGGGGGGCGGGGGACACAGATACGCAGTATTTT; CDR3 protein: CASSRRGAGDTDTQYF
V gene: TRBV7-2; D gene: NA; J gene: TRBJ1-1; clone size: once; CDR3 length: 15; CDR3 DNA: TGTGCCAGCAGCTACCCAGGGGCGGGGGACACTGAAGCTTTCTTT; CDR3 protein: CASSYPGAGDTEAFF
V gene: TRBV5-1; D gene: NA; J gene: TRBJ2-3; clone size: once; CDR3 length: 13; CDR3 DNA: TGCGCCAGCAGCTTCGGGAGCACAGATACGCAGTATTTT; CDR3 protein: CASSFGSTDTQYF
V gene: TRBV2; D gene: NA; J gene: TRBJ2-2; clone size: few; CDR3 length: 13; CDR3 DNA: TGTGCCAGCAGTGTCACAGGGACCGGGGAGCTGTTTTTT; CDR3 protein: CASSVTGTGELFF
V gene: TRBV5-1; D gene: NA; J gene: TRBJ2-3; clone size: NA; CDR3 length: 16; CDR3 DNA: TGCGCCAGCAGCTTGGTTGGGAGCGCTAGCACAGATGCGCAGTATTTT; CDR3 protein: CASSLVGSASTDAQYF
V gene: TRBV19; D gene: TRBD2; J gene: TRBJ2-5; clone size: once; CDR3 length: 17; CDR3 DNA: TGTGCCAGTAGTATATCCAGCGGGAGGGCCGATATTAAGACCCAGTACTTC; CDR3 protein: CASSISSGRADIKTQYF
V gene: TRBV11-2; D gene: TRBD1; J gene: TRBJ2-7; clone size: once; CDR3 length: 18; CDR3 DNA: TGTGCCAGCAGCCTAACCCACCCGGGACAGACCCGGCTGGGAGAGCAGTACTTC; CDR3 protein: CASSLTHPGQTRLGEQYF
V gene: TRBV11-2; D gene: TRBD1; J gene: TRBJ2-7; clone size: few; CDR3 length: 14; CDR3 DNA: TGTGCCAGCAGCTTCGGGACAGATTACTACGAGCAGTACTTC; CDR3 protein: CASSFGTDYYEQYF
V gene: TRBV20-1; D gene: NA; J gene: TRBJ2-3; clone size: NA; CDR3 length: 11; CDR3 DNA: TGCAGTGCTCCCGAGGCGGATACGCAGTATTTT; CDR3 protein: CSAPEADTQYF
V gene: TRBV7-9; D gene: NA; J gene: TRBJ1-1; clone size: NA; CDR3 length: 14; CDR3 DNA: TGTGCCAGCAGCCCCCCGAGCCCTAACACTGAAGCTTTCTTT; CDR3 protein: CASSPPSPNTEAFF
V gene: TRBV15; D gene: NA; J gene: TRBJ1-2; clone size: NA; CDR3 length: 16; CDR3 DNA: TGTGCCACCACCCGTTACGTCGTGGGCGCTGATATTGGGTACACCTTC; CDR3 protein: CATTRYVVGADIGYTF
V gene: TRBV29-1; D gene: NA; J gene: TRBJ2-2; clone size: NA; CDR3 length: 12; CDR3 DNA: TGCAGCGCTCGACTAGTCCCCGGGGAGCTGTTTTTT; CDR3 protein: CSARLVPGELFF
V gene: TRBV10-1; D gene: NA; J gene: TRBJ2-7; clone size: NA; CDR3 length: 14; CDR3 DNA: TGCGCCAGCAGTGATCCGGATACGGGTTACGAGCAGTACTTC; CDR3 protein: CASSDPDTGYEQYF
V gene: TRBV28; D gene: NA; J gene: TRBJ1-5; clone size: NA; CDR3 length: 15; CDR3 DNA: TGTGCCAGCAGCCTCGGACATCGGGGCAATCAGCCCCAGCATTTT; CDR3 protein: CASSLGHRGNQPQHF
V gene: TRBV28; D gene: NA; J gene: TRBJ1-4; clone size: few; CDR3 length: 13; CDR3 DNA: TGTGCCAGCAGTTTCCAGTTTAATGAAAAACTGTTTTTT; CDR3 protein: CASSFQFNEKLFF
V gene: TRBV9; D gene: TRBD2; J gene: TRBJ2-5; clone size: few; CDR3 length: 16; CDR3 DNA: TGTGCCAGCAGCGTAGGATTCGGGGGGTCCCAAGAGACCCAGTACTTC; CDR3 protein: CASSVGFGGSQETQYF
V gene: TRBV19; D gene: NA; J gene: TRBJ1-6; clone size: NA; CDR3 length: 15; CDR3 DNA: TGTGCCAGTAGTACAGGGCGCTCCTATAATTCACCCCTCCACTTT; CDR3 protein: CASSTGRSYNSPLHF
V gene: TRBV27; D gene: TRBD2; J gene: TRBJ2-7; clone size: NA; CDR3 length: 17; CDR3 DNA: TGTGCCAGCCGAACGAGGCTAGCGGGACCAAGCTCCTACGAGCAGTACTTC; CDR3 protein: CASRTRLAGPSSYEQYF
V gene: TRBV13; D gene: NA; J gene: TRBJ1-4; clone size: few; CDR3 length: 13; CDR3 DNA: TGTGCCAGCAGCCAAAGGGGTCGGGAAAAACTGTTTTTT; CDR3 protein: CASSQRGREKLFF
V gene: TRBV13; D gene: TRBD1; J gene: TRBJ2-7; clone size: NA; CDR3 length: 16; CDR3 DNA: TGTGCCAGCAGTCGAGGAGGGGAGCAGGGGGCTTACGAGCAGTACTTC; CDR3 protein: CASSRGGEQGAYEQYF
V gene: TRBV7-9; D gene: TRBD1; J gene: TRBJ1-4; clone size: once; CDR3 length: 14; CDR3 DNA: TGTTCCAGCAGCCGAGGACAGGATAATGAAAAACTGTTTTTT; CDR3 protein: CSSSRGQDNEKLFF
V gene: TRBV5-4; D gene: TRBD2; J gene: TRBJ2-3; clone size: NA; CDR3 length: 15; CDR3 DNA: TGTGCCAGCAGCTTCCCCCGGGGGGGCCGGGATACGCAGTATTTT; CDR3 protein: CASSFPRGGRDTQYF
V gene: TRBV9; D gene: NA; J gene: TRBJ2-3; clone size: NA; CDR3 length: 15; CDR3 DNA: TGTGCCAGCAGCGTCGGGACTGTCGAATGGGATACGCAGTATTTT; CDR3 protein: CASSVGTVEWDTQYF
V gene: TRBV28; D gene: TRBD1; J gene: TRBJ1-6; clone size: once; CDR3 length: 15; CDR3 DNA: TGTGCCAGCAGTTTAACAGGGGTGTATAATTCACCCCTCCACTTT; CDR3 protein: CASSLTGVYNSPLHF
V gene: TRBV6-6; D gene: TRBD1; J gene: TRBJ1-2; clone size: NA; CDR3 length: 15; CDR3 DNA: TGTGCCAGCAGGCCCCGGGACAGGACCGACTATGGCTACACCTTC; CDR3 protein: CASRPRDRTDYGYTF
V gene: TRBV7-6; D gene: NA; J gene: TRBJ2-3; clone size: NA; CDR3 length: 13; CDR3 DNA: TGTGCCAGCAGCTTAGTAATATTTGATACGCAGTATTTT; CDR3 protein: CASSLVIFDTQYF
V gene: TRBV18; D gene: NA; J gene: TRBJ2-3; clone size: once; CDR3 length: 14; CDR3 DNA: TGTGCCAGCTCACCCCCCGGACAGACAGATACGCAGTATTTT; CDR3 protein: CASSPPGQTDTQYF
V gene: TRBV7-2; D gene: NA; J gene: TRBJ2-7; clone size: once; CDR3 length: 12; CDR3 DNA: TGTGCCAGCAGCTTAGAAGGCGGATGGCAGTACTTC; CDR3 protein: CASSLEGGWQYF
V gene: TRBV5-5; D gene: TRBD1; J gene: TRBJ2-7; clone size: NA; CDR3 length: 13; CDR3 DNA: TGTGCCAGCAGCTGGGACAGGTTCGACGAGCAGTACTTC; CDR3 protein: CASSWDRFDEQYF
V gene: TRBV7-2; D gene: NA; J gene: TRBJ2-1; clone size: NA; CDR3 length: 15; CDR3 DNA: TGTGCCAGCAGTCCAAGTCGAGGCTTATACAATGAGCAGTTCTTC; CDR3 protein: CASSPSRGLYNEQFF
V gene: TRBV28; D gene: TRBD2; J gene: TRBJ2-7; clone size: few; CDR3 length: 16; CDR3 DNA: TGTGCCAGCAGTCCCGCCCTAGCGGGCCGAGCCTACGAGCAGTACTTC; CDR3 protein: CASSPALAGRAYEQYF
V gene: TRBV15; D gene: NA; J gene: TRBJ1-6; clone size: NA; CDR3 length: 14; CDR3 DNA: TGTGCCACTGGGGGGAATTCGTATAATTCACCCCTCCACTTT; CDR3 protein: CATGGNSYNSPLHF
V gene: TRBV7-9; D gene: NA; J gene: TRBJ1-5; clone size: NA; CDR3 length: 15; CDR3 DNA: TGTGCCAGCAGCCCCTGGGGGCGGGAGGGACAGCCCCAGCATTTT; CDR3 protein: CASSPWGREGQPQHF
V gene: TRBV29-1; D gene: TRBD1; J gene: TRBJ2-6; clone size: few; CDR3 length: 18; CDR3 DNA: TGCAGCGTTTCGCCCGGGACAGGGGGCTCCTCTGGGGCCAACGTCCTGACTTTC; CDR3 protein: CSVSPGTGGSSGANVLTF